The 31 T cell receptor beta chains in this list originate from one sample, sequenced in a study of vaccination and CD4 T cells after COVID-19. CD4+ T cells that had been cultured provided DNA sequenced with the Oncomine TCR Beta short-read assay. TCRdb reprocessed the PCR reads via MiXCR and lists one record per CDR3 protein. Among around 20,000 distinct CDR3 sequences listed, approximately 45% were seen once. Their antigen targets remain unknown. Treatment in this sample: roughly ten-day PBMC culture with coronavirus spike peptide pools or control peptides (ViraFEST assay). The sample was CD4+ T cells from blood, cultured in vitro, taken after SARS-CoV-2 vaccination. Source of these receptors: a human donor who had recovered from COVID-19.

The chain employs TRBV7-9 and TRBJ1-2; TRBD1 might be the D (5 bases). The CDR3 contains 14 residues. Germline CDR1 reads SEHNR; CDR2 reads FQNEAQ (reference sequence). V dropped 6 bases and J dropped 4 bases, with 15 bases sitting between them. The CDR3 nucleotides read TGTGCCAGCAGTTCTGACAGACACTTCTATGGCTACACCTTC. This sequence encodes CASSSDRHFYGYTF.

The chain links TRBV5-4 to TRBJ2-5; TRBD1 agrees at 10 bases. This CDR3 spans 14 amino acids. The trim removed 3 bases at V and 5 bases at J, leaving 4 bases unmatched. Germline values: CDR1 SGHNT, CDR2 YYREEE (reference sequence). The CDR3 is CASSWGQGRETQYF. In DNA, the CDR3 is TGTGCCAGCAGCTGGGGACAGGGGCGGGAGACCCAGTACTTC.

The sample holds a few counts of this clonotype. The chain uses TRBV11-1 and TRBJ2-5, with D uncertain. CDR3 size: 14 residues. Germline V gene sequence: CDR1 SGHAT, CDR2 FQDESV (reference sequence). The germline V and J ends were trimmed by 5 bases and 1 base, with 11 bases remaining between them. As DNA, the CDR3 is TGTGCCAGCAGCCCGTTTATCAGCCAAGAGACCCAGTACTTC. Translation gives CASSPFISQETQYF.

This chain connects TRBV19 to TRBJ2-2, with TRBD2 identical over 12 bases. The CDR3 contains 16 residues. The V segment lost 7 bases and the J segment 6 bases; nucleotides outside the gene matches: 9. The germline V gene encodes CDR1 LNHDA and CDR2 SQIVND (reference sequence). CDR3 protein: CASTHQLAGGPGELFF. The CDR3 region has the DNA TGTGCCAGTACCCACCAGCTAGCGGGGGGGCCCGGGGAGCTGTTTTTT.

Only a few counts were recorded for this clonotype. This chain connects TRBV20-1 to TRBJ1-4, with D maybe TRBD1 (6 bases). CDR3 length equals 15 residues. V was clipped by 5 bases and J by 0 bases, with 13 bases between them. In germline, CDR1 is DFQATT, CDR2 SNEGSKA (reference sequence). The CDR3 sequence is CSAPRTDTTNEKLFF. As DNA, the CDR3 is TGCAGTGCTCCACGGACAGATACAACTAATGAAAAACTGTTTTTT.

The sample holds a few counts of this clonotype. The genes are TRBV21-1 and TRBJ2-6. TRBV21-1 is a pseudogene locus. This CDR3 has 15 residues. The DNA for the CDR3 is TGTGCCAGCAGCACCGCCTACTCTGGGGCCAACGTCCTGACTTTC. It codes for CASSTAYSGANVLTF.

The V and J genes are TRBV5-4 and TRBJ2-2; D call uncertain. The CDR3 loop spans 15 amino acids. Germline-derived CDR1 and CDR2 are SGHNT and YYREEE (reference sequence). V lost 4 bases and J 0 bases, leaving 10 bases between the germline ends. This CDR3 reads CASSPGHSNTGELFF. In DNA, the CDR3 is TGTGCCAGCAGCCCCGGTCACTCGAACACCGGGGAGCTGTTTTTT.

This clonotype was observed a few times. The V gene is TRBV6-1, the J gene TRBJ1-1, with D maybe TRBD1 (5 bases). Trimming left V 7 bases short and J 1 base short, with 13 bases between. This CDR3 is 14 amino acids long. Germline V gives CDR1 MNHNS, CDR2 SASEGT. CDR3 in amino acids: CASTRSTGNTEAFF. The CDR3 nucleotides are TGTGCCAGCACGCGGTCAACAGGGAACACTGAAGCTTTCTTT.

The CDR3 bases are TGCAGTGTGATTCCCCCACAAGAGACCCAGTACTTC. Its translation is CSVIPPQETQYF. The chain carries TRBV20-1 and TRBJ2-5; D not certain. There are 12 residues in the CDR3. The V and J ends lost 7 bases and 2 bases respectively, with 11 bases between them. CDR1 DFQATT and CDR2 SNEGSKA come from the germline V gene (reference sequence).

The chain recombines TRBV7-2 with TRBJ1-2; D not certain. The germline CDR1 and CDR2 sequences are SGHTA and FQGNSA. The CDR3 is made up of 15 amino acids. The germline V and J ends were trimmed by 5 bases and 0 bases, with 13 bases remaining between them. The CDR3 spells CASSGGVTSNYGYTF. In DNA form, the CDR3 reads TGTGCCAGCAGCGGAGGTGTGACTTCTAACTATGGCTACACCTTC. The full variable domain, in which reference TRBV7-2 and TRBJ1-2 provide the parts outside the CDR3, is GAGVSQSPSNKVTEKGKDVELRCDPISGHTALYWYRQSLGQGLEFLIYFQGNSAPDKSGLPSDRFSAERTGGSVSTLTIQRTQQEDSAVYLCASSGGVTSNYGYTFGSGTRLTVV.

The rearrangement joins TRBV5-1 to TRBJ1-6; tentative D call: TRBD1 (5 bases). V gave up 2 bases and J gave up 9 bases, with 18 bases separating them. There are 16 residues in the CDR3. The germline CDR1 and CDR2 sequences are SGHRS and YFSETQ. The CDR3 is CASSFEGHRSSSPLHF. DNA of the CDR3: TGCGCCAGCAGCTTTGAAGGACACCGATCCTCTTCACCCCTCCACTTT.

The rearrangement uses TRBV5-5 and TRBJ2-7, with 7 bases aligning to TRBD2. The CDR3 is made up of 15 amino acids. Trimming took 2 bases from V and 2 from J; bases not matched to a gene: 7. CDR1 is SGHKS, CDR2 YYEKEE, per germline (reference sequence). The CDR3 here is CASSLSGTTTYEQYF. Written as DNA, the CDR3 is TGTGCCAGCAGCTTATCCGGGACTACCACCTACGAGCAGTACTTC.

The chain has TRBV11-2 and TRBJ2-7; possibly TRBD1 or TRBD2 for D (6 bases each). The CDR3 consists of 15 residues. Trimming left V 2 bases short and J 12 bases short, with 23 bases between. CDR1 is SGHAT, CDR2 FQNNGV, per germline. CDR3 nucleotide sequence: TGTGCCAGCAGCTTAATACGGGGGCAGGGAACTTTCCCGTACTTC. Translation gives CASSLIRGQGTFPYF. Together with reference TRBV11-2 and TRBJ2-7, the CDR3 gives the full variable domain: EAGVAQSPRYKIIEKRQSVAFWCNPISGHATLYWYQQILGQGPKLLIQFQNNGVVDDSQLPKDRFSAERLKGVDSTLKIQPAKLEDSAVYLCASSLIRGQGTFPYFGPGTRLTVT.

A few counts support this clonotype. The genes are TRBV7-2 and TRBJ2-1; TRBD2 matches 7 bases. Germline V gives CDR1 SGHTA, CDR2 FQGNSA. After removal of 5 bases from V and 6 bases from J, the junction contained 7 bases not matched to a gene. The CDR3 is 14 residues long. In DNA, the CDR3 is TGTGCCAGCAGCGCGGGGGTTGTAGGCAATGAGCAGTTCTTC. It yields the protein CASSAGVVGNEQFF.

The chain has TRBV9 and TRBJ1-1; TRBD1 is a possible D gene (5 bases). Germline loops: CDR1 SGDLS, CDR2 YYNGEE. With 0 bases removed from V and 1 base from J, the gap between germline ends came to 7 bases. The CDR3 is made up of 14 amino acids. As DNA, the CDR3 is TGTGCCAGCAGCGTAGGGGGACCGAACACTGAAGCTTTCTTT. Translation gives CASSVGGPNTEAFF.

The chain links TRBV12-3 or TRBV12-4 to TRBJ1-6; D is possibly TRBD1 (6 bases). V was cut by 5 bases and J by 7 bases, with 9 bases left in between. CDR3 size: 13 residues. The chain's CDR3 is CASSEQGNSPLHF. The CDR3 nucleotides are TGTGCCAGCAGTGAGCAGGGGAATTCACCCCTCCACTTT.

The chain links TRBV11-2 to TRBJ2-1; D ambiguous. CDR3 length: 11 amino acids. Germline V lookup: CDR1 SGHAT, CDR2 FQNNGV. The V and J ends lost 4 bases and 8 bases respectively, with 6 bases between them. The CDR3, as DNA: TGTGCCAGCAGCTCTGTCCATGAGCAGTTCTTC. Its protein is CASSSVHEQFF.

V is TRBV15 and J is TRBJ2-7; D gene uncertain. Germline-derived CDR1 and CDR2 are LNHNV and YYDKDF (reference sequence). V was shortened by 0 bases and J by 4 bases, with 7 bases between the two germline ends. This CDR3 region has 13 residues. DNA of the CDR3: TGTGCCACCAGCAGAGATCCTAGTTACGAGCAGTACTTC. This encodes CATSRDPSYEQYF. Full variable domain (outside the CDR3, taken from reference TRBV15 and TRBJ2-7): DAMVIQNPRYQVTQFGKPVTLSCSQTLNHNVMYWYQQKSSQAPKLLFHYYDKDFNNEADTPDNFQSRRPNTSFCFLDIRSPGLGDTAMYLCATSRDPSYEQYFGPGTRLTVT.

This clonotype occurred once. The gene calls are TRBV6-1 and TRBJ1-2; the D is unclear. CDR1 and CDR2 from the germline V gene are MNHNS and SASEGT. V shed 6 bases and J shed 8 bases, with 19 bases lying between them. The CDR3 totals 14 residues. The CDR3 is CASSENDGGVGYTF. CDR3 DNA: TGTGCCAGCAGCGAAAACGACGGAGGCGTGGGCTACACCTTC.

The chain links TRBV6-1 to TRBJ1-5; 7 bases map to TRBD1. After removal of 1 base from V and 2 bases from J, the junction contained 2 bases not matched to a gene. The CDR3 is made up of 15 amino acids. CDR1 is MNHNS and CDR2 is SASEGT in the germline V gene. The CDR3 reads CASSEGQGRNQPQHF. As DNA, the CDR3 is TGTGCCAGCAGTGAAGGACAGGGCCGCAATCAGCCCCAGCATTTT.

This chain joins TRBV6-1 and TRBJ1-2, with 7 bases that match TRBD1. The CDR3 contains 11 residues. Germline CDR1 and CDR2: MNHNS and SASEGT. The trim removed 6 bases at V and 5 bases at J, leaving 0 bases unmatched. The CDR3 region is CASRTGYGYTF. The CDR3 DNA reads TGTGCCAGCAGGACAGGGTATGGCTACACCTTC.

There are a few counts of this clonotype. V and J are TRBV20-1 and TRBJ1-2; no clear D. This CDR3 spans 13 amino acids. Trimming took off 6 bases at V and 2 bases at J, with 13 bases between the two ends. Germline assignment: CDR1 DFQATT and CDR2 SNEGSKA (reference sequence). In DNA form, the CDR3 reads TGCAGTGCACCCGATCCCTCCAACTATGGCTACACCTTC. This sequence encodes CSAPDPSNYGYTF.

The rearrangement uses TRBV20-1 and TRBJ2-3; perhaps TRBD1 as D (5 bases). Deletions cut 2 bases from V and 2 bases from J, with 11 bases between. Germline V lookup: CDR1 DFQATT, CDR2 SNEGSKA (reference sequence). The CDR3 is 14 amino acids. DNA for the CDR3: TGCAGTGCTAGAAGTGGGGCAAACACAGATACGCAGTATTTT. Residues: CSARSGANTDTQYF.

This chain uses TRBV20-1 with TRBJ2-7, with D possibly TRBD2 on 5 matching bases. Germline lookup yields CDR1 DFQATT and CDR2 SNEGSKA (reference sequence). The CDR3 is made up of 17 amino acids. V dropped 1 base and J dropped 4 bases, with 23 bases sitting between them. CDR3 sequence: CSARVLKGVGGGYEQYF. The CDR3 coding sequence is TGCAGTGCTAGAGTTCTTAAGGGAGTTGGCGGAGGTTACGAGCAGTACTTC.

CDR3 sequence (DNA): TGTGCCAGCAGCCCGGACAGGGCGGGCGAGCAGTACTTC. The encoded protein is CASSPDRAGEQYF. V and J are TRBV6-9 and TRBJ2-7; 8 bases are a match to TRBD1. The V gene end was trimmed by 6 bases and the J gene end by 6 bases; junction bases not matched to a gene: 7. The CDR3 covers 13 residues. From germline, CDR1 is MNHGY and CDR2 SVAAGI.

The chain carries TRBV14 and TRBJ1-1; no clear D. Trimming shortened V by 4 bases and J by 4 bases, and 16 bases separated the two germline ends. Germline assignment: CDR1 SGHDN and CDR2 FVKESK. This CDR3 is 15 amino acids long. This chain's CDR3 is CASSPKRSFGTEAFF. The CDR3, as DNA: TGTGCCAGCAGCCCCAAACGGAGTTTCGGCACTGAAGCTTTCTTT.

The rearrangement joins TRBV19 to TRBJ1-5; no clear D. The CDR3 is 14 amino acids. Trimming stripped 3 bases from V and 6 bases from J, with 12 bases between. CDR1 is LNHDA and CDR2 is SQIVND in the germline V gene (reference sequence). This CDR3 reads CASSMVRRAQPQHF. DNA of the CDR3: TGTGCCAGTAGTATGGTTCGGCGAGCTCAGCCCCAGCATTTT.

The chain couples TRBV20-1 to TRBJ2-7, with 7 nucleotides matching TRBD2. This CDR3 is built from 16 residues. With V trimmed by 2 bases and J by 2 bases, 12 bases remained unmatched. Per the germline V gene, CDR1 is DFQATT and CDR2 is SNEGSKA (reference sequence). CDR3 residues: CSARRDTAGFTYEQYF. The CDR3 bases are TGCAGTGCTAGAAGGGATACAGCGGGGTTCACCTACGAGCAGTACTTC.

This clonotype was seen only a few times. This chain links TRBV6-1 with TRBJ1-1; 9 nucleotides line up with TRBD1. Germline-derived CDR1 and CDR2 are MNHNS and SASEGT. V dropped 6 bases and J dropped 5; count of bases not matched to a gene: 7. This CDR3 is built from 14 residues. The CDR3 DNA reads TGTGCCAGCAGCCGGGACAGGGTGTGGACTGAAGCTTTCTTT. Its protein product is CASSRDRVWTEAFF.

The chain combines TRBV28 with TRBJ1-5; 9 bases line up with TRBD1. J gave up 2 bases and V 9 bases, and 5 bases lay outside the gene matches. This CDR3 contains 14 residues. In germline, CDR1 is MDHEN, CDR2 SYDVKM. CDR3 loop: CASAGQGGNQPQHF. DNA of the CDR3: TGTGCCAGTGCGGGACAGGGCGGCAATCAGCCCCAGCATTTT.

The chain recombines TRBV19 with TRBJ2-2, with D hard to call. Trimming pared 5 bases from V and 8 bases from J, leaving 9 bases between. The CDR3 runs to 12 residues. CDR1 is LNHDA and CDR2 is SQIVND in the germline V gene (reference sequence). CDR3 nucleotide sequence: TGTGCCAGTAGTGGGGTCTTAGGGGAGCTGTTTTTT. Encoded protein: CASSGVLGELFF.